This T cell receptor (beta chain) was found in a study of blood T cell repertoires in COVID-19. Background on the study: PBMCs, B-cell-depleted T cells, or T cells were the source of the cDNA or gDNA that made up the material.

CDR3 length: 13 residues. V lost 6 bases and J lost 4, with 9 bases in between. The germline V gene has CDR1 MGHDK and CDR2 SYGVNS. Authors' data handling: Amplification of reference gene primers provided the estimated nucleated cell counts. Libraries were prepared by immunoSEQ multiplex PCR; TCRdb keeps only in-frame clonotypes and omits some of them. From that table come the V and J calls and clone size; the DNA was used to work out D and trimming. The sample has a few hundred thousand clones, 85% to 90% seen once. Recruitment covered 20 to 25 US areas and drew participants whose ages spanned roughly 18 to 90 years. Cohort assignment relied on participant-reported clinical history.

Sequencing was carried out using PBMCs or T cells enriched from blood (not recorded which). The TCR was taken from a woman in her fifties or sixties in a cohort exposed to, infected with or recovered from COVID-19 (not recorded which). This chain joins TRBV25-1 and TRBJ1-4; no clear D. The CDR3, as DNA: TGTGCCAGCAGGGGCCTATTTAATGAAAAACTGTTTTTT. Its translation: CASRGLFNEKLFF.